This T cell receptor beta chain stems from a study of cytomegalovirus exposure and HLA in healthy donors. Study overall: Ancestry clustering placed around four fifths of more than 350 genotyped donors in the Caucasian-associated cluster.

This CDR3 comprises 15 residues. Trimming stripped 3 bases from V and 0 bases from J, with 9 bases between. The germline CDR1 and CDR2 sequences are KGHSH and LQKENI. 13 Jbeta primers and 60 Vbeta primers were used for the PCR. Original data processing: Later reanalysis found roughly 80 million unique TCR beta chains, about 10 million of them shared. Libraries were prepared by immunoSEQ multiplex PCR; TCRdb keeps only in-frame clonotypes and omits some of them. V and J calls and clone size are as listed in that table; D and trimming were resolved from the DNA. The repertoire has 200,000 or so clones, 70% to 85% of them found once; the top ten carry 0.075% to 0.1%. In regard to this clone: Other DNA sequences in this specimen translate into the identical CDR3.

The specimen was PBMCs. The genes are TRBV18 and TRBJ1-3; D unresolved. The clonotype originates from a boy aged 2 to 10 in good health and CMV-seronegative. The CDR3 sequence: CASSPFDTSGNTIYF. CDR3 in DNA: TGTGCCAGCTCACCGTTCGACACCTCTGGAAACACCATATATTTT.